Listed here are 4 T cell receptor beta chains from one sample, sequenced in a study of neurological immune-mediated disorders. As for time point: longitudinal time-point 3. TCRdb re-called the 5' RACE reads with MiXCR, one entry per CDR3 protein. The table lists under 100,000 distinct CDR3 sequences, roughly 4.3% of them singletons. Material: PBMCs. The receptor set was obtained from an older woman with multiple sclerosis.

This clonotype was counted many times. The chain joins TRBV11-2 to TRBJ1-1, with 7 bases identical to TRBD1. Germline loops: CDR1 SGHAT, CDR2 FQNNGV. This CDR3 has 15 amino acids. V was clipped by 0 bases and J by 1 base; unmatched bases: 2. The DNA for the CDR3 is TGTGCCAGCAGCTTAGATAGACAGGGGAACACTGAAGCTTTCTTT. Amino acid sequence: CASSLDRQGNTEAFF. Looking up the rest from reference TRBV11-2 and TRBJ1-1 gives the full variable domain: EAGVAQSPRYKIIEKRQSVAFWCNPISGHATLYWYQQILGQGPKLLIQFQNNGVVDDSQLPKDRFSAERLKGVDSTLKIQPAKLEDSAVYLCASSLDRQGNTEAFFGQGTRLTVV.

This clonotype was seen repeatedly, ten times or more. The rearrangement uses TRBV9 and TRBJ1-2, with no clear D. V was pared by 0 bases and J by 4 bases, with 13 bases between. The CDR3 runs to 15 residues. Germline V CDR1 and CDR2: SGDLS, YYNGEE. CDR3 sequence reads: CASSVDPLKGYGYTF. The CDR3 coding sequence is TGTGCCAGCAGCGTAGACCCTCTAAAAGGCTATGGCTACACCTTC. The whole variable domain, filled in from reference TRBV9 and TRBJ1-2, reads DSGVTQTPKHLITATGQRVTLRCSPRSGDLSVYWYQQSLDQGLQFLIQYYNGEERAKGNILERFSAQQFPDLHSELNLSSLELGDSALYFCASSVDPLKGYGYTFGSGTRLTVV.

Many counts were recorded for this clonotype. This chain links TRBV12-3 or TRBV12-4 with TRBJ1-2, with D possibly matching TRBD1 (6 bases). This CDR3 contains 15 residues. V lost 7 bases and J 6 bases, leaving 21 bases between the germline ends. The chain's CDR3 is CASTQRGGGPDGYTF. The CDR3 nucleotides read TGTGCCAGCACCCAGAGGGGGGGCGGTCCGGATGGCTACACCTTC.

This clonotype turned up a few times. The chain has TRBV7-6 and TRBJ2-2, with D possibly TRBD1 on 6 matching bases. V was pared by 5 bases and J by 5 bases, with 15 bases between. The CDR3 covers 15 residues. Germline values: CDR1 SGHVS, CDR2 FNYEAQ. This CDR3 is CASSEDRLLTGELFF. In nucleotides, the CDR3 is TGTGCCAGCAGCGAAGACAGGTTATTAACCGGGGAGCTGTTTTTT.